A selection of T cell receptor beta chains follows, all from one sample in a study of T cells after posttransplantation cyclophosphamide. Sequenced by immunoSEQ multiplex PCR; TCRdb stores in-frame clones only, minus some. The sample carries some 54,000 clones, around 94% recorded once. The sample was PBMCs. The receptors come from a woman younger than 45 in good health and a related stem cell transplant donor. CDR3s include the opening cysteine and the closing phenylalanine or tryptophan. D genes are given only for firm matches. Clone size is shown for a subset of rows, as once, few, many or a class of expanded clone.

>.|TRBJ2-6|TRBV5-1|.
TGCGCCAGCAGCTTGTGGACAACCGGGGCCAACGTCCTGACTTTC
CASSLWTTGANVLTF
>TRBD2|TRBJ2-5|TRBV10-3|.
TGTGCCATCAGTGCCCGGACTAGCGGGGGGGCAGAGGAAGAGACCCAGTACTTC
CAISARTSGGAEEETQYF
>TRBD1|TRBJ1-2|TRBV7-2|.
TGTGCCAGCAGCTTAGTTGGGACAGGACCTAACTATGGCTACACCTTC
CASSLVGTGPNYGYTF
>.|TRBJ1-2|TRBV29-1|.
TGCAGCGTTTGGGGACAAGTTGACTATGGCTACACCTTC
CSVWGQVDYGYTF
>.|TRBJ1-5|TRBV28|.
TGTGCCAGCAGTTTATCAGGGCCTTTACAGCCCCAGCATTTT
CASSLSGPLQPQHF
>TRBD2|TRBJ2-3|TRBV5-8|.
TGTGCCAGCAGCCCCCTAGCGGGGCTCTCCACAGATACGCAGTATTTT
CASSPLAGLSTDTQYF
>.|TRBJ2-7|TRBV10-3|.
TGTGCCATCAGTGAGTCGTGGTTCCAGGCGTTC
CAISESWFQAF
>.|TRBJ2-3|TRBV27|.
TGTGCCAGCAGTCGCGCTAGCACAGATACGCAGTATTTT
CASSRASTDTQYF
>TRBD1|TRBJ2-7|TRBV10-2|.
TGCGCCAGCAGTACCCTTAGGGGGCGACACGAGCAGTACTTC
CASSTLRGRHEQYF
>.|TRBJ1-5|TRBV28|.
TGTGCCAGCAGTCCCACGACAGCGTTTAGCAATCAGCCCCAGCATTTT
CASSPTTAFSNQPQHF
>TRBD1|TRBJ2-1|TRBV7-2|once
TGTGCCAGCAGCTTAACACAGGGGGTTTTCAATGAGCAGTTCTTC
CASSLTQGVFNEQFF
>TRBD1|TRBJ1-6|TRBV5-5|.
TGTGCCAGCAGCGGGGGACAGGGGAATTCACCCCTCCACTTT
CASSGGQGNSPLHF
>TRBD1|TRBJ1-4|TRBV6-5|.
TGTGCCAGCAGTTACTCGACAGGGGGGCAAAATGAAAAACTGTTTTTT
CASSYSTGGQNEKLFF
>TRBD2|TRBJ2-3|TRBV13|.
TGTGCCAGCAGCCCCTCCCCCGGGACTAGCGGGGGGGAAGTCCCCACTACGCAGTATTTT
CASSPSPGTSGGEVPTTQYF
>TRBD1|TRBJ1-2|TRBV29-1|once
TGCAGCGTTGACTCTGCAGGGGGCTATGGCTACACCTTC
CSVDSAGGYGYTF
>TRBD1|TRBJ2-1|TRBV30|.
TGTGCCTGCCCAACCCCGGGACAGGGGCCACCTACCTACAATGAGCAGTTCTTC
CACPTPGQGPPTYNEQFF
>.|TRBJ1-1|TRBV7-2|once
TGTGCCAGCAGCTTACAGGGGAACACTGAAGCTTTCTTT
CASSLQGNTEAFF
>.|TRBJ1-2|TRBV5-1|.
TGCGCCAGCAGCTTGGATCCCAGGGGTCTGTCTCGGGGCTACACCTTC
CASSLDPRGLSRGYTF
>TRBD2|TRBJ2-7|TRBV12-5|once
TGTGCTAGTGGTTTGGTACGGGCTAGCGGGGGAAGCTCCTACGAGCAGTACTTC
CASGLVRASGGSSYEQYF
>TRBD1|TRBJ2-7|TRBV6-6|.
TGTGCCAGCAGCCTAGACAGGGGGTACTACGAGCAGTACTTC
CASSLDRGYYEQYF
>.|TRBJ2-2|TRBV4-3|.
TGCGCCAGCAGCCAGGGCCTGATACAGGGAACCGGGGAGCTGTTTTTT
CASSQGLIQGTGELFF
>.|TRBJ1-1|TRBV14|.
TGTGCCAGCAGGAATACAGGGAAGGGTACTGAAGCTTTCTTT
CASRNTGKGTEAFF
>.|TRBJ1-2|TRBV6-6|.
TGTGCCAGCAGTTCGTTTAACTATGGCTACACCTTC
CASSSFNYGYTF
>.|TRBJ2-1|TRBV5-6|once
TGTGCCAGCAGCCGACCCAGACTCCCGGTCGATGAGCAGTTCTTC
CASSRPRLPVDEQFF
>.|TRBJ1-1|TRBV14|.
TGTGCCAGCAGCCAAGTCGGGGACACTGAAGCTTTCTTT
CASSQVGDTEAFF
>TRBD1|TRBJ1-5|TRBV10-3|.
TGTGCCATCAGGGGGTGGGTCCGGGACAGGGATAATCAGCCCCAGCATTTT
CAIRGWVRDRDNQPQHF
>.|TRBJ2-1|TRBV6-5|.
TGTGCCAGCAGTTCCCCGGGGAATGAGCAGTTCTTC
CASSSPGNEQFF
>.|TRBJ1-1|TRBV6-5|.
TGTGCCAGCAGGAAAACGGGGGGACGTGAAGCTTTCTTT
CASRKTGGREAFF
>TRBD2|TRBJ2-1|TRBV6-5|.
TGTGCCAGCAGTTACGAGCGGGGGACTCTCAATGAGCAGTTCTTC
CASSYERGTLNEQFF
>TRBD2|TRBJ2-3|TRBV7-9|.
TGTGCCAGCAGCTTACCGGGGGGATGGGGAGATACGCAGTATTTT
CASSLPGGWGDTQYF
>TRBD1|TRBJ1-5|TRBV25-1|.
TGTGCCAGCAGTGGACAGGGAATGGGTAGCAATCAGCCCCAGCATTTT
CASSGQGMGSNQPQHF
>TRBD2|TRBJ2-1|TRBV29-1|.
TGCAGCGTAGGGCGGAGACTAGCGGGCCCCAATGAGCAGTTCTTC
CSVGRRLAGPNEQFF
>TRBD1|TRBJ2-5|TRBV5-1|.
TGCGCCAGCAGCGACGGGGACAGGGGGGCGACCCAGTACTTC
CASSDGDRGATQYF
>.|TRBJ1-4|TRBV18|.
TGTGCCAGCTCACCGCAACTTGATTCGGATGAAAAACTGTTTTTT
CASSPQLDSDEKLFF
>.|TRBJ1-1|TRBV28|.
TGTGCCAGCAGTTTACCTACCCAGGGGAACACTGAAGCTTTCTTT
CASSLPTQGNTEAFF
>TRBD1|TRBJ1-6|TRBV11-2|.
TGTGCCAGCAGCAGGGGACAGAATAATTCACCCCTCCACTTT
CASSRGQNNSPLHF
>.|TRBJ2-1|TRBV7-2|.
TGTGCCAGCAGCTTAGGTCAGGGCCACTACAATGAGCAGTTCTTC
CASSLGQGHYNEQFF
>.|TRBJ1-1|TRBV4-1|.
TGCGCCAGCAGCCCTCAGGGGAACACTGAAGCTTTCTTT
CASSPQGNTEAFF
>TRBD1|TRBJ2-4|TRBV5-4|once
TGTGCCAGCAGCAAGGACAGGGGGCTTGCCAAAAACATTCAGTACTTC
CASSKDRGLAKNIQYF
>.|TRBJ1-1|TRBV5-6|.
TGTGCCAGCAGCCTGACAAGCACTGAAGCTTTCTTT
CASSLTSTEAFF
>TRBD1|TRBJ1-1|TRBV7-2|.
TGTGCCAGCAGCTTCCCGAGACAGGGGCGGAACACTGAAGCTTTCTTT
CASSFPRQGRNTEAFF
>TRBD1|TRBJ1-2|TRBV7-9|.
TGTGCCAGCCGGGAACAGGGGATTCCGGGCGGCTACACCTTC
CASREQGIPGGYTF
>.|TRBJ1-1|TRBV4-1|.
TGCGCCAGCACTTTAGGACAGAAGGATTCTGAAGCTTTCTTT
CASTLGQKDSEAFF
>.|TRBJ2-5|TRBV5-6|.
TGTGCCAGCAGCCCCTTGGGGCCGATCCAAGAGACCCAGTACTTC
CASSPLGPIQETQYF
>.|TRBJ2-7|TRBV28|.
TGTGCCAGCAGCCCCCTAGATGAACCGGGGTACAACTACGAGCAGTACTTC
CASSPLDEPGYNYEQYF